This TCR beta chain was sequenced for a study of shared clonotypes between healthy human individuals (TCRdb year 2020). A note on the overall study: A couple of women and three men aged 18 to 49 years were included in the cohort. For each donor, CD4 naive and CD4 memory were each run on three plates, CD8 naive on two plates, and CD8 memory on one plate. The study deeply sequenced blood TCR repertoires of several healthy adults to estimate repertoire size and the extent of clonotype sharing between individuals. To increase sequencing depth and limit assay-specific biases, TCR repertoire library preparation and sequencing were carried out by different laboratories using diverse techniques. Leukapheresis yielded between about 0.8 and 8.9 billion PBMCs per donor.

Healthy HIV-negative adults with no recently reported acute infections or vaccinations were included as donors. Every donor was a Caucasian adult living in Nashville, Tennessee, USA. Magnetic negative selection was used to enrich CD4+ T cells, after which naive cells were positively selected on CD45RA and the negative fraction became the memory subset. Blood was collected by leukapheresis, and PBMCs were isolated by Ficoll-Histopaque density gradient centrifugation and then cryopreserved in liquid nitrogen vapor phase. Analytical flow cytometry was used to check the purity and quantity of every magnetically sorted T cell population. From each sorted fraction, genomic DNA was isolated and quantified by UV absorbance on a Nanodrop 2000c. CDR1 and CDR2, per the germline V gene, are SGHRS and YFSETQ. For this chain, trimming is 3 bases at the V end and 2 bases at the J end, and the number of junction bases without a gene match is 3. The CDR3 sequence holds 15 residues, the cysteine and phenylalanine included. Just the 45-base CDR3 DNA is kept, in frame starting at base 1.

This clone showed up just a few times. Its antigen is not yet known. No base qualities exist here, and no much larger clone lies one base off it. Other DNA sequences in the same sample also yield this CDR3. Using the deep immunoSEQ assay, TCR CDR3 regions were amplified from genomic DNA by multiplex PCR. Genomic DNA extracted from each cell subset was distributed evenly over all wells of several immunoSEQ 96-well plates, and each plate served as one replicate. For sorted subsets, about 210 ng of genomic DNA, equivalent to 30,000 or so T cell genomes, went into each replicate PCR. Purified libraries were quantified with a Qubit 3.0 fluorometer, sized on a Bioanalyzer 2100, and re-quantified with the KAPA Library Quantification kit. Every immunoSEQ 96-well plate was sequenced on a dedicated single-read 150-cycle Illumina NextSeq 550 flow cell. The paper's processing steps were these. Because the immunoSEQ output held only junctional sequences and lacked quality scores, the filtering could not match the filtering applied to full-length reads. To assign V/J genes and CDR3, sequences were annotated using PyIR, a Python wrapper for IgBLAST v1.9, with IMGT germline references. Reads were filtered out if the reads had weak V/J assignments (E-value above 1e-6), no CDR3, stop codons, out-of-frame junctions, or ambiguous translated residues. V3J clonotypes were defined by identical inferred V gene, J gene, and CDR3 amino acid sequence. Percentage overlap between repertoires was computed as shared unique clonotypes divided by the size of the smaller repertoire. RTK rarefaction, the Chao1 estimator, and Recon v2.1 estimates of unobserved clonotypes were used to assess repertoire richness. Generation probabilities for all TCRbeta clonotypes obtained by the gDNA method from a handful of donors were computed using OLGA. TCRdb took this table from immuneACCESS and kept in-frame rearrangements with V and J called. Such tables lack part of the clones; where checked against another copy, unresolved V genes explain under half of the gap, and the rest is unexplained. V, J and clone size are those of that table, while D and trimming were read from the DNA. The sample data list some 660,000 clones, and less than 80% of these were observed just once. The top ten constitute around 1.8% of the sample.

Here is what the overall study found, with its caveats: Incomplete sequencing was indicated by rarefaction of sorted-subset datasets, despite the large sequencing depth. Pairwise subsampling indicated that sequencing depth was expected to affect the degree of clonotype sharing among donors. Compared with non-shared clonotypes, the clonotypes found in all four sorted-subset donors had higher generation probabilities. Only blood was sampled, and tissue TCR repertoires likely differ from those in blood. Naive subsets generally had larger estimated clonotype richness than memory subsets. Because the study included only a small number of donors, the genetic and exposure-history diversity represented was limited. About 5% of naive CD4, roughly 3.6% of naive CD8, about 2.5% of memory CD4, and around 0.42% of memory CD8 clonotypes were shared across several donors.

The receptor was isolated from a woman aged 30 to 39 in good health. The chain uses TRBV5-1 and TRBJ2-1; the junction holds 9 bases that match TRBD2. The sample was memory CD4+ T cells sorted from blood. Reading the label with the study, this specimen's cell subset or site is: CD45RA-negative fraction. In nucleotides, the sequence is TGCGCCAGCAGCTCTGCTAGCGGGGCCTACAATGAGCAGTTCTTC. The resulting protein is CASSSASGAYNEQFF.